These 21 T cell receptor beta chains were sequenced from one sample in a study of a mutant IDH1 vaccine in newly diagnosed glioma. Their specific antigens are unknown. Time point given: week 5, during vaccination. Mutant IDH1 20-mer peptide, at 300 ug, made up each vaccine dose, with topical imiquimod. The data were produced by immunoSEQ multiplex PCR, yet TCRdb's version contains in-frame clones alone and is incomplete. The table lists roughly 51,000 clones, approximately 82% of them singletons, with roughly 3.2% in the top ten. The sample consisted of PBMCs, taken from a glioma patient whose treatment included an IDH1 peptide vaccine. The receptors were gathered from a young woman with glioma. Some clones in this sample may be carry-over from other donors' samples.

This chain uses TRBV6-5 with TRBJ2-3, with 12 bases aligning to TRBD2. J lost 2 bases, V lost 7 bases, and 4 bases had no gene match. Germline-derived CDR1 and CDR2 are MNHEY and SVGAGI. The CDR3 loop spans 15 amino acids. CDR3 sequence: CASNLAGGFTDTQYF. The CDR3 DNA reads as TGTGCCAGCAACCTAGCGGGGGGGTTCACAGATACGCAGTATTTT.

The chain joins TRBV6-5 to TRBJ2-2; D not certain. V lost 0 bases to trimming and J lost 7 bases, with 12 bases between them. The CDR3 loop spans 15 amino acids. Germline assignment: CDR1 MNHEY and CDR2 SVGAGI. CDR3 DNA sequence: TGTGCCAGCAGTTACTCCTTTGGTTCGGTCGGGGAGCTGTTTTTT. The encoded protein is CASSYSFGSVGELFF.

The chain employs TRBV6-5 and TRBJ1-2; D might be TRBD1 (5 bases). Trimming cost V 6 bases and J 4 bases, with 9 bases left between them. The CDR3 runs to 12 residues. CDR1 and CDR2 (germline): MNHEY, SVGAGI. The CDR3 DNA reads TGTGCCAGCAGGGGGACCGCCTATGGCTACACCTTC. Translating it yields CASRGTAYGYTF.

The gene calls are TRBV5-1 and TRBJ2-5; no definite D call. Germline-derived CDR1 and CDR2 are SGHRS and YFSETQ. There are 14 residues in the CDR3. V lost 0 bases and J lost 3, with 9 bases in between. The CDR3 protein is CASSLARLKETQYF. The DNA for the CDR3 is TGCGCCAGCAGCTTGGCCAGGCTTAAAGAGACCCAGTACTTC. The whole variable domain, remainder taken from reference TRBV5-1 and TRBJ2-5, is KAGVTQTPRYLIKTRGQQVTLSCSPISGHRSVSWYQQTPGQGLQFLFEYFSETQRNKGNFPGRFSGRQFSNSRSEMNVSTLELGDSALYLCASSLARLKETQYFGPGTRLLVL.

In DNA, the CDR3 is TGTGCCAGCAGCATGGGGGGGCTCCACGAGCAGTACTTC. It specifies CASSMGGLHEQYF. J is TRBJ2-7 and V is TRBV5-6; tentative D call: TRBD2 (7 bases). Germline V gene lookup returns CDR1 SGHDT and CDR2 YYEEEE. The length of the CDR3 is 13 residues. V lost 4 bases and J 5 bases, leaving 13 bases between the germline ends.

CDR3: CASSQDGLAGPSEQFF. In nucleotides, the CDR3 is TGCGCCAGCAGCCAAGATGGGCTAGCGGGCCCCTCTGAGCAGTTCTTC. The rearrangement joins TRBV4-1 to TRBJ2-1; 8 nucleotides align to TRBD2. The CDR3 runs 16 residues. Trimming removed 0 bases from V and 9 bases from J; junction bases left unmatched: 10. Per the germline V gene, CDR1 is MGHRA and CDR2 is YSYEKL.

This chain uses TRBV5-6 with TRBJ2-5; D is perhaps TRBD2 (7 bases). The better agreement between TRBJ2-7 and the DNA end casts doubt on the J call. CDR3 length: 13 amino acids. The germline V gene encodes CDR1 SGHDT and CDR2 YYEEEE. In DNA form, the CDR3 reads TGTGCCAGCAGCATGGGGGGGCTCCACGAGCAGTACTTC. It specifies CASSMGGLHEQYF.

The CDR3 loop reads CASSSSYEQYF. The CDR3, as DNA: TGTGCCAGCAGCTCCTCCTACGAGCAGTACTTC. The J gene is TRBJ2-7, the V gene TRBV11-2; no reliable D call. V gave up 4 bases and J gave up 0 bases, with 1 base separating them. Per the germline V gene, CDR1 is SGHAT and CDR2 is FQNNGV. The CDR3 is made up of 11 amino acids. Drawing the rest from reference TRBV11-2 and TRBJ2-7, the complete variable domain is EAGVAQSPRYKIIEKRQSVAFWCNPISGHATLYWYQQILGQGPKLLIQFQNNGVVDDSQLPKDRFSAERLKGVDSTLKIQPAKLEDSAVYLCASSSSYEQYFGPGTRLTVT.

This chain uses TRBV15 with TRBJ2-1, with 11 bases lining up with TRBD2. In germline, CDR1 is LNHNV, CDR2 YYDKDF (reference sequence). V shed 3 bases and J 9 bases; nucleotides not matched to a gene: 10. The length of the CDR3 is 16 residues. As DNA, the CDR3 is TGTGCCACCAGCAGTCCTAGCGGGGGGTCTTATGGTGAGCAGTTCTTC. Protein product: CATSSPSGGSYGEQFF.

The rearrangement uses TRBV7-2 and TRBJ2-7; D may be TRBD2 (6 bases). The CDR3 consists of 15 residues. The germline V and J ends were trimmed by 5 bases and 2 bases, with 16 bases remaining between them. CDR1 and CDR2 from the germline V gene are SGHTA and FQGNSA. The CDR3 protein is CASSPNVAVAYEQYF. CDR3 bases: TGTGCCAGCAGCCCCAATGTAGCGGTTGCCTACGAGCAGTACTTC.

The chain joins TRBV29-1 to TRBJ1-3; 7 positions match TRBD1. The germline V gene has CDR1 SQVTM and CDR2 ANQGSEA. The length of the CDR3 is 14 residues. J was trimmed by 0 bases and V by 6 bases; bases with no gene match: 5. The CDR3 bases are TGCAGCGTAACAGGGGTTAGCTCTGGAAACACCATATATTTT. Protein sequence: CSVTGVSSGNTIYF.

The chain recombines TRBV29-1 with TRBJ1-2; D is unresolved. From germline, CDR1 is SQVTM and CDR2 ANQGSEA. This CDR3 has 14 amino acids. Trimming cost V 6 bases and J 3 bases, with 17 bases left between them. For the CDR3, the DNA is TGCAGCGTAGCCTATCCGCCCGGATACTATGGCTACACCTTC. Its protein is CSVAYPPGYYGYTF.

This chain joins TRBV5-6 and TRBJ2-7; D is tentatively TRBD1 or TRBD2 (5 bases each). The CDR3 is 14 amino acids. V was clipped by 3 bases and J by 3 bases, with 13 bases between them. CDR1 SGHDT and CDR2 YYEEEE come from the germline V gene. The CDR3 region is CASSWPGRNYEQYF. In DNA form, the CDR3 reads TGTGCCAGCAGCTGGCCGGGACGGAACTACGAGCAGTACTTC.

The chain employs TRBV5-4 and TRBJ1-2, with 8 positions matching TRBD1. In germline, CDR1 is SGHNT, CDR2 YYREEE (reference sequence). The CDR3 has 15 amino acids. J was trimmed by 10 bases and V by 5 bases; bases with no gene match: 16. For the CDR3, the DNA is TGTGCCAGCAGTCTTAATGGGGGGAACAGGGGGAACTACACCTTC. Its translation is CASSLNGGNRGNYTF.

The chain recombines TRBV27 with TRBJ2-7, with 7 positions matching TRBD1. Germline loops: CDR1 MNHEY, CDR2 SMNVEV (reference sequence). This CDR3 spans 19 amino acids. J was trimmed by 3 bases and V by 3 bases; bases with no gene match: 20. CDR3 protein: CASSFRQNRGSLNYYEQYF. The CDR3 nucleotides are TGTGCCAGCAGTTTCCGCCAAAACAGGGGAAGTTTAAACTACTACGAGCAGTACTTC.

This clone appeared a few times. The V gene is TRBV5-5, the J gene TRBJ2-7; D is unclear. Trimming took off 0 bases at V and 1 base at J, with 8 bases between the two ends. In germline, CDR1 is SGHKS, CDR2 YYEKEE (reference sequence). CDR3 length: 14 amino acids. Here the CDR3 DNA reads TGTGCCAGCAGCTTGGTTGGCAGATCCTACGAGCAGTACTTC. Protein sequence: CASSLVGRSYEQYF. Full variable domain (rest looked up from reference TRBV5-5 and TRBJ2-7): DAGVTQSPTHLIKTRGQQVTLRCSPISGHKSVSWYQQVLGQGPQFIFQYYEKEERGRGNFPDRFSARQFPNYSSELNVNALLLGDSALYLCASSLVGRSYEQYFGPGTRLTVT.

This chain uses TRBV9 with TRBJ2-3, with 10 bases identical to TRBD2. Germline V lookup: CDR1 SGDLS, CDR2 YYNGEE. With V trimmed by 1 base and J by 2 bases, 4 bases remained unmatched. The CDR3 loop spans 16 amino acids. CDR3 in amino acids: CASSVYSGGSTDTQYF. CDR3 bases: TGTGCCAGCAGCGTATATAGCGGGGGGTCCACAGATACGCAGTATTTT.

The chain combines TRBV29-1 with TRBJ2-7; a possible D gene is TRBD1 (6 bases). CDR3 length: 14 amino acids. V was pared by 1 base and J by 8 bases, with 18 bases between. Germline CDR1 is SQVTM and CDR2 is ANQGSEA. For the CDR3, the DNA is TGCAGCGTTGAAGGAGGCAGGGGACATACCAAGCAGTACTTC. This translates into CSVEGGRGHTKQYF.

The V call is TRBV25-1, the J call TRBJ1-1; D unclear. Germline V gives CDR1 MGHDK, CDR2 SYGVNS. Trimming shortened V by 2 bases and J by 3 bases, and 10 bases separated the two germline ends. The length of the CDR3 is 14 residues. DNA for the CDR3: TGTGCCAGCAGTGAACAAGGGTTACACACTGAAGCTTTCTTT. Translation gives CASSEQGLHTEAFF.

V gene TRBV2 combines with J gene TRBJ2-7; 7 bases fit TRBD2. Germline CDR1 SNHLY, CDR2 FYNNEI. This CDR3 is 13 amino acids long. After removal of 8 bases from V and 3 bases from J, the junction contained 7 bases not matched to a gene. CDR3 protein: CASGGGENYEQYF. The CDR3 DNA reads TGTGCCAGCGGGGGAGGGGAGAACTACGAGCAGTACTTC. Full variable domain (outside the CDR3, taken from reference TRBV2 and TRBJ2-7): EPEVTQTPSHQVTQMGQEVILRCVPISNHLYFYWYRQILGQKVEFLVSFYNNEISEKSEIFDDQFSVERPDGSNFTLKIRSTKLEDSAMYFCASGGGENYEQYFGPGTRLTVT.

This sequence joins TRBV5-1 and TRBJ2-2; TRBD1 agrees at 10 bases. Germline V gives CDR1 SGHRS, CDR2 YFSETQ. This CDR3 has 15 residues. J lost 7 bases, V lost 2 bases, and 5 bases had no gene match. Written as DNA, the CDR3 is TGCGCCAGCAGCTTACGACAGGGGGCTGGCGGGGAGCTGTTTTTT. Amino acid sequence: CASSLRQGAGGELFF.